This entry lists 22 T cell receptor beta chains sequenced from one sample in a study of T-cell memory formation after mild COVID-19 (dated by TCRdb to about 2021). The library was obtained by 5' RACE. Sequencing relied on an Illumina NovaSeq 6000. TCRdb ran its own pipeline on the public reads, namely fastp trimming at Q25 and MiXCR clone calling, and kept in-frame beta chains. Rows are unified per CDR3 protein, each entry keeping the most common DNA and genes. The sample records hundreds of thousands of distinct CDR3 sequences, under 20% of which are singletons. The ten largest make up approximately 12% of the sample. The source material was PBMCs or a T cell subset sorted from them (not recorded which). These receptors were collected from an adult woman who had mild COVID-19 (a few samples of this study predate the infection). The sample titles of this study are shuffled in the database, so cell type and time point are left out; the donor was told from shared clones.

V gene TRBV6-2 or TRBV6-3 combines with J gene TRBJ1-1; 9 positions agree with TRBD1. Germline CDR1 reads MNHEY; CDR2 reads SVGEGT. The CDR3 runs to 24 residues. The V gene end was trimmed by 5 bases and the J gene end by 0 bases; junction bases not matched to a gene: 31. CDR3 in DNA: TGTGCCAGCAGTCCCCACAGGGGGCGAAAAGCGGAGCCTCCCTCCGTTTACATGAACACTGAAGCTTTCTTT. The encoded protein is CASSPHRGRKAEPPSVYMNTEAFF.

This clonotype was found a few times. The CDR3: CSVDDGSSYEQYF. In DNA, the CDR3 is TGCAGCGTTGATGATGGCAGCTCCTACGAGCAGTACTTC. The V call is TRBV29-1, the J call TRBJ2-7; D unclear. This CDR3 contains 13 residues. The V gene lost 3 bases and the J gene lost 0 bases, with 9 bases spanning the gap. In germline, CDR1 is SQVTM, CDR2 ANQGSEA.

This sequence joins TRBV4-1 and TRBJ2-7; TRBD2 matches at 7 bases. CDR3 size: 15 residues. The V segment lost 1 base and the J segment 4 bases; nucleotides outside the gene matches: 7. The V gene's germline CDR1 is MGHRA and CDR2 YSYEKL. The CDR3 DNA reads TGCGCCAGCAGCCAAGTAGTCTCTAGCGGATACGAGCAGTACTTC. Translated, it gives CASSQVVSSGYEQYF.

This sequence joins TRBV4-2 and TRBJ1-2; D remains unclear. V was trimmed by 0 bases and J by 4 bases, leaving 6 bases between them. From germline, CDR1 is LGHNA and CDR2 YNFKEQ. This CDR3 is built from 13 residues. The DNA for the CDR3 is TGTGCCAGCAGCCAAGATTTTGCCTATGGCTACACCTTC. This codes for CASSQDFAYGYTF.

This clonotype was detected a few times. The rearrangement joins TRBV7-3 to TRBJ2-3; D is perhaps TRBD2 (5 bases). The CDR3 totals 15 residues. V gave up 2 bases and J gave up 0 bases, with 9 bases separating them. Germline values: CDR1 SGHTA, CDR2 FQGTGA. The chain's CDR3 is CASSLGSWSTDTQYF. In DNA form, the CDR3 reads TGTGCCAGCAGCTTAGGGAGTTGGAGCACAGATACGCAGTATTTT.

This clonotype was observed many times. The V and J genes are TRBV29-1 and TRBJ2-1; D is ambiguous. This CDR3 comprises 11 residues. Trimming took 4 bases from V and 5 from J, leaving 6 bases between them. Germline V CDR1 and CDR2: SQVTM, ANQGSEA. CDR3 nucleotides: TGCAGCGTTGTATCGGACAATGAGCAGTTCTTC. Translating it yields CSVVSDNEQFF.

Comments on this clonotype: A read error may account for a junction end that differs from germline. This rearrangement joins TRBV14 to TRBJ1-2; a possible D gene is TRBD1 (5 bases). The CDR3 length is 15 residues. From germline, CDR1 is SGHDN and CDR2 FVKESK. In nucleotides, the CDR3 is TGTGCCAGCAGCCTAGTGGGCAGGCCCCTATGGGGCTACCCCTTC. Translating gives CASSLVGRPLWGYPF. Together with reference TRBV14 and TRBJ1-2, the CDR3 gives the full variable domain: EAGVTQFPSHSVIEKGQTVTLRCDPISGHDNLYWYRRVMGKEIKFLLHFVKESKQDESGMPNNRFLAERTGGTYSTLKVQPAELEDSGVYFCASSLVGRPLWGYPFGSGTRLTVV.

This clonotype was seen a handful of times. This CDR3 is CSASNSGTSTDTQYF. In nucleotides, the CDR3 is TGCAGTGCTAGTAATAGCGGGACTAGCACAGATACGCAGTATTTT. The rearrangement links TRBV20-1 to TRBJ2-3, with TRBD2 matching 8 bases. The CDR3 is 15 residues long. V dropped 3 bases and J dropped 0; count of bases not matched to a gene: 5. Germline assignment: CDR1 DFQATT and CDR2 SNEGSKA (reference sequence).

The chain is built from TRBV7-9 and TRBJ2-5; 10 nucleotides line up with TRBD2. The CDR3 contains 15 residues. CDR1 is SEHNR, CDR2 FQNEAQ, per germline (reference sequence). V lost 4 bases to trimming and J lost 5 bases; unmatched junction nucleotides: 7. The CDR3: CASSSSGGARETQYF. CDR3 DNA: TGTGCCAGCAGCTCCAGCGGGGGGGCCAGGGAGACCCAGTACTTC.

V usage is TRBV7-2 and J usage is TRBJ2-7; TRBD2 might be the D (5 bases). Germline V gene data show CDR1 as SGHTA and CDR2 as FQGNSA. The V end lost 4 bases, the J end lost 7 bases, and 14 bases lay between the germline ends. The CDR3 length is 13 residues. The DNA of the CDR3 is TGTGCCAGCAGCTCCCAGGCAGAGGGTGAGCAGTACTTC. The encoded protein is CASSSQAEGEQYF.

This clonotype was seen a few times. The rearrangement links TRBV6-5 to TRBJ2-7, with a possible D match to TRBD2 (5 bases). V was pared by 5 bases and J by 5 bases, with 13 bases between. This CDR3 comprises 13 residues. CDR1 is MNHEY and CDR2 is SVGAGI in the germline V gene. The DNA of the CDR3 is TGTGCCAGCAGTCCACCCACTAGGGACGAGCAGTACTTC. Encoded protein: CASSPPTRDEQYF.

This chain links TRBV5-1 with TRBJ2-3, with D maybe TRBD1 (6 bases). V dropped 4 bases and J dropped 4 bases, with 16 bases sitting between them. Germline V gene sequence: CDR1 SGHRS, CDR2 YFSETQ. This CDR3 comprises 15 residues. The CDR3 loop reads CASSRWTAGSDTQYF. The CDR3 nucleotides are TGCGCCAGCAGCCGGTGGACAGCTGGATCAGATACGCAGTATTTT.

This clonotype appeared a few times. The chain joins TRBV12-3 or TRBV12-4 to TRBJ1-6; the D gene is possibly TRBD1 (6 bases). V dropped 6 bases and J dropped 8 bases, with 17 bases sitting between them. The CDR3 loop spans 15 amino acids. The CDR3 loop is CASSPGGGRDSPLHF. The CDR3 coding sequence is TGTGCCAGCAGCCCGGGAGGGGGTCGGGATTCACCCCTCCACTTT.

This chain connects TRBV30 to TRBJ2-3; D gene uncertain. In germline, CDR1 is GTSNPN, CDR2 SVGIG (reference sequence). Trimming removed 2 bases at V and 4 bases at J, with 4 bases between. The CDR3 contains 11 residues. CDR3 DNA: TGTGCCTGGAGTTTCGCAGATACGCAGTATTTT. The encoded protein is CAWSFADTQYF. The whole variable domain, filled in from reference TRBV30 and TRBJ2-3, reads SQTIHQWPATLVQPVGSPLSLECTVEGTSNPNLYWYRQAAGRGLQLLFYSVGIGQISSEVPQNLSASRPQDRQFILSSKKLLLSDSGFYLCAWSFADTQYFGPGTRLTVL.

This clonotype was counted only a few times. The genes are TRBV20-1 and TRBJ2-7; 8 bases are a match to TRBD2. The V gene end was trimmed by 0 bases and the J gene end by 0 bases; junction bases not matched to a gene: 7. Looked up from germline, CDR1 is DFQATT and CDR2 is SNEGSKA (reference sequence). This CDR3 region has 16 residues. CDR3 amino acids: CSARDYTAGDSYEQYF. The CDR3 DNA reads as TGCAGTGCTAGAGATTATACAGCGGGGGACTCCTACGAGCAGTACTTC.

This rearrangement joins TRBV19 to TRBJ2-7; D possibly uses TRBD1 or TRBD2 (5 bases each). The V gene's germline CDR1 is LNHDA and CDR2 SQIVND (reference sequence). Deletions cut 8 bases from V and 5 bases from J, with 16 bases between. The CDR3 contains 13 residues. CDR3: CASGGGIGHEQYF. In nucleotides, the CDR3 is TGTGCCAGTGGTGGGGGAATTGGTCACGAGCAGTACTTC.

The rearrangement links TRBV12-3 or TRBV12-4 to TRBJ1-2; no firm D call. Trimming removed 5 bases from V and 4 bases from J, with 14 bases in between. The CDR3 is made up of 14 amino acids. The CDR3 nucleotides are TGTGCCAGCAGTCCCTTTGAAGCTTCCTATGGCTACACCTTC. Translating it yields CASSPFEASYGYTF.

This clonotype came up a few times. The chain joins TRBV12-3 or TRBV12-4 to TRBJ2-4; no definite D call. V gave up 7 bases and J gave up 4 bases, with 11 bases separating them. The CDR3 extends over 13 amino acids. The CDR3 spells CASTEILKNIQYF. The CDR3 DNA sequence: TGTGCCAGCACCGAGATCCTTAAAAACATTCAGTACTTC.

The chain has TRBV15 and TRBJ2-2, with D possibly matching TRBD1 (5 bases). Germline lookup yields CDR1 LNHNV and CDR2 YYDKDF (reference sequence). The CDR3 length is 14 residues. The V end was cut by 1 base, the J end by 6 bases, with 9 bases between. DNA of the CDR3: TGTGCCACCAGCAGAGTTTTAGGGGCCGGGGAGCTGTTTTTT. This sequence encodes CATSRVLGAGELFF.

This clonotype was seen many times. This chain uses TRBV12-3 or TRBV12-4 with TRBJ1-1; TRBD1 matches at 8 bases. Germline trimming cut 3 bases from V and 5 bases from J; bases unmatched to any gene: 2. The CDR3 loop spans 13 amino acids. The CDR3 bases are TGTGCCAGCAGTTTGGGACAGGAGACTGAAGCTTTCTTT. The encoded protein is CASSLGQETEAFF.

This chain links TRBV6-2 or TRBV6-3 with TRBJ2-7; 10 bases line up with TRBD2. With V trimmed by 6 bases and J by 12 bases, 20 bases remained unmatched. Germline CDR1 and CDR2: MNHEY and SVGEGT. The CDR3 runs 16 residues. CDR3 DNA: TGTGCCAGCAGCCTCGCTTTACTAGCGGGGTCTTCCGGGTTGTACTTC. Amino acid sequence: CASSLALLAGSSGLYF.

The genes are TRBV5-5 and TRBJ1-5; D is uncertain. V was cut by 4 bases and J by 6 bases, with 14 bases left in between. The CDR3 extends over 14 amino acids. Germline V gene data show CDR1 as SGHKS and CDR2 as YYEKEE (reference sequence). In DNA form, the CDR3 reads TGTGCCAGCAGCCCGGACCCCGGCAGTCAGCCCCAGCATTTT. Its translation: CASSPDPGSQPQHF.